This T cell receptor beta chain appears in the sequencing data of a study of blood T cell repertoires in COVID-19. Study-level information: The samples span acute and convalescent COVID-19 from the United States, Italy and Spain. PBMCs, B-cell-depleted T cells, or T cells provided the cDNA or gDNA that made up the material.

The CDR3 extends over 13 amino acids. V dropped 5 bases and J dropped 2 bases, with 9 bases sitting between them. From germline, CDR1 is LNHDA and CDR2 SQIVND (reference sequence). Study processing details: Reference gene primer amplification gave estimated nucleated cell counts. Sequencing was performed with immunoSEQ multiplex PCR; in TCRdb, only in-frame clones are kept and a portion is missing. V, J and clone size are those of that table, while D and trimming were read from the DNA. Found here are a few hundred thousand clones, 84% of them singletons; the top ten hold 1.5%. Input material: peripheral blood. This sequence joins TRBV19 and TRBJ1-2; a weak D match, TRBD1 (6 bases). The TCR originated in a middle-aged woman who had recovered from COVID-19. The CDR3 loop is CASSVRGNYGYTF. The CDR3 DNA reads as TGTGCCAGTAGTGTCAGGGGAAACTATGGCTACACCTTC.